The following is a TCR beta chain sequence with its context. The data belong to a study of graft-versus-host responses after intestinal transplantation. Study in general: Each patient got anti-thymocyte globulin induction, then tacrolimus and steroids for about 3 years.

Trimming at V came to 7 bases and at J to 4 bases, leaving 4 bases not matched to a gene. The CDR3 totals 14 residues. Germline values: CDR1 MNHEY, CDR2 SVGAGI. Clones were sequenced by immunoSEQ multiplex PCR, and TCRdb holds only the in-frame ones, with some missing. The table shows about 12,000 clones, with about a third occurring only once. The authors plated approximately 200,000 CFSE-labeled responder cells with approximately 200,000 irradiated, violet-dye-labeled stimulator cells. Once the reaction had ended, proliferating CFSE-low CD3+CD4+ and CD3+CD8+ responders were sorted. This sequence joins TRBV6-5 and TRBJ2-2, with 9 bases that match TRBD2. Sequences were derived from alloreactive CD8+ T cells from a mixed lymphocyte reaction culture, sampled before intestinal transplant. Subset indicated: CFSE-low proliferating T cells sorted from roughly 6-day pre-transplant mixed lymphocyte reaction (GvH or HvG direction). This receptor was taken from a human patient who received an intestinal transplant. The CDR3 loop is CASTLTSGTGELFF. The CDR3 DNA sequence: TGTGCCAGCACCTTGACTAGCGGCACCGGGGAGCTGTTTTTT.